This T cell receptor (beta chain) was recorded in a study of blood T cell repertoires in COVID-19. V lost 3 bases to trimming and J lost 2 bases; unmatched junction nucleotides: 0. CDR1 and CDR2 from the germline V gene are SGHVS and FQNEAQ. This CDR3 is 14 amino acids long. Clones were sequenced by immunoSEQ multiplex PCR, and TCRdb holds only the in-frame ones, with some missing. Here the sample spans around 310,000 clones, roughly 91% being singletons. The chain joins TRBV7-8 to TRBJ2-7; TRBD1 matches at 11 bases. The sample taken for sequencing was PBMCs or T cells enriched from blood (not recorded which). This receptor was taken from a woman aged 25 to 39 who had recovered from COVID-19. Here the CDR3 DNA reads TGTGCCAGCAGCTTGGGACAGGGGGCCTACGAGCAGTACTTC. Translating gives CASSLGQGAYEQYF.